These 32 T cell receptor beta chains share one sample of origin, sequenced in a study of shared clonotypes between healthy human individuals. Profiled with immunoSEQ multiplex PCR; TCRdb holds only in-frame clones, not every one. The top ten hold roughly 1.4% of the sample, which has 950,000 to 1,300,000 clones, around 76% seen once. The sample taken for sequencing was memory CD4+ T cells sorted from blood. As to subset: CD45RA-negative fraction. Receptor source: a man in his late teens or twenties in good health.

The chain uses TRBV9 and TRBJ2-1; 7 nucleotides align to TRBD2. J lost 7 bases, V lost 3 bases, and 13 bases had no gene match. Per germline, CDR1 SGDLS and CDR2 YYNGEE. The CDR3 is made up of 16 amino acids. In DNA form, the CDR3 reads TGTGCCAGCAGCGAGTACTTCGGGGGGTTGACAAATGAGCAGTTCTTC. Protein product: CASSEYFGGLTNEQFF.

The V call is TRBV11-3, the J call TRBJ2-7; TRBD2 matches 7 bases. The CDR3 covers 14 residues. Trimming cost V 1 base and J 6 bases; bases outside gene matches: 6. The germline CDR1 and CDR2 sequences are SGHNT and YENEEA. Here the CDR3 DNA reads TGTGCCAGCAGCTTAGGCGGCGGGAGCTCCGAGCAGTACTTC. Translation gives CASSLGGGSSEQYF.

The gene calls are TRBV9 and TRBJ2-5; possibly TRBD2 for D (6 bases). Germline CDR1 SGDLS, CDR2 YYNGEE. The V and J ends lost 0 bases and 7 bases respectively, with 10 bases between them. The CDR3 spans 13 residues. CDR3 sequence reads: CASSVEVGGTQYF. For the CDR3, the DNA is TGTGCCAGCAGCGTAGAGGTGGGAGGGACCCAGTACTTC. Variable domain in full (rest from reference TRBV9 and TRBJ2-5): DSGVTQTPKHLITATGQRVTLRCSPRSGDLSVYWYQQSLDQGLQFLIQYYNGEERAKGNILERFSAQQFPDLHSELNLSSLELGDSALYFCASSVEVGGTQYFGPGTRLLVL.

V usage is TRBV5-4 and J usage is TRBJ1-4; the D gene is possibly TRBD1 (6 bases). The ends were cut back, 4 bases at V and 3 bases at J, with 16 bases in the middle. Germline V CDR1 and CDR2: SGHNT, YYREEE (reference sequence). CDR3 size: 16 residues. The CDR3 DNA is TGTGCCAGCAGCCTAGGGGGGGGCTTTTCTAATGAAAAACTGTTTTTT. This gives the protein CASSLGGGFSNEKLFF.

J is TRBJ2-7 and V is TRBV6-5, with TRBD2 matching over 7 bases. CDR1 is MNHEY, CDR2 SVGAGI, per germline. V lost 2 bases to trimming and J lost 0 bases; unmatched junction nucleotides: 1. CDR3 length: 14 residues. The CDR3 reads CASSYRGDSYEQYF. CDR3 DNA: TGTGCCAGCAGTTACCGGGGGGACTCCTACGAGCAGTACTTC.

This clone was counted a single time. The rearrangement uses TRBV2 and TRBJ2-6; 8 nucleotides match TRBD1. CDR3 size: 17 residues. Germline CDR1 reads SNHLY; CDR2 reads FYNNEI. V lost 4 bases to trimming and J lost 2 bases; unmatched junction nucleotides: 7. The CDR3 loop is CASSAGGVNTGANVLTF. CDR3 sequence (DNA): TGTGCCAGCAGTGCAGGGGGCGTCAACACTGGGGCCAACGTCCTGACTTTC.

The gene calls are TRBV29-1 and TRBJ2-3; D might be TRBD1 (5 bases). The CDR3 covers 13 residues. V gave up 5 bases and J gave up 0 bases, with 9 bases separating them. Germline V lookup: CDR1 SQVTM, CDR2 ANQGSEA. CDR3 nucleotide sequence: TGCAGCGTTATGACAGCTAGCACAGATACGCAGTATTTT. It is translated as CSVMTASTDTQYF.

This chain joins TRBV6-5 and TRBJ2-3; no definite D call. Per germline, CDR1 MNHEY and CDR2 SVGAGI. The CDR3 length is 14 residues. Trimming took off 0 bases at V and 6 bases at J, with 10 bases between the two ends. The CDR3 reads CASSYSLLSDTQYF. For the CDR3, the DNA is TGTGCCAGCAGTTACTCATTACTGAGTGATACGCAGTATTTT.

The V call is TRBV5-1, the J call TRBJ2-2; TRBD2 aligns across 9 bases. The junction had 3 bases not matched to a gene; V was cut back by 3 bases and J by 3 bases. The CDR3 is made up of 15 amino acids. CDR1 SGHRS and CDR2 YFSETQ come from the germline V gene. In DNA form, the CDR3 reads TGCGCCAGCAGCTGGCGGGGGGGCCACACCGGGGAGCTGTTTTTT. Translation gives CASSWRGGHTGELFF.

The DNA for the CDR3 is TGCGCCAGCAGCTTGGATCTGGAGTCGGGCGAGCAGTACTTC. Protein product: CASSLDLESGEQYF. The chain has TRBV5-1 and TRBJ2-7; no reliable D call. The CDR3 has 14 amino acids. Germline CDR1 and CDR2: SGHRS and YFSETQ. The ends were cut back, 0 bases at V and 6 bases at J, with 13 bases in the middle.

This chain links TRBV6-5 with TRBJ1-6; D not resolved. Trimming took off 5 bases at V and 6 bases at J, with 11 bases between the two ends. Per the germline V gene, CDR1 is MNHEY and CDR2 is SVGAGI. The CDR3 runs to 14 residues. In nucleotides, the CDR3 is TGTGCCAGCAGTCCTGGACGGGTTAATTCACCCCTCCACTTT. Translating gives CASSPGRVNSPLHF.

This clone was picked up a small number of times. Other DNA sequences in the same sample also yield this CDR3. The chain carries TRBV5-1 and TRBJ2-1; 8 bases fit TRBD1. Germline CDR1 is SGHRS and CDR2 is YFSETQ. The CDR3 has 15 amino acids. The V gene end was trimmed by 1 base and the J gene end by 7 bases; junction bases not matched to a gene: 7. The CDR3 region is CASSLLAGGENEQFF. The CDR3 DNA is TGCGCCAGCAGCTTGCTTGCAGGGGGCGAGAATGAGCAGTTCTTC.

V and J are TRBV4-1 and TRBJ1-3, with a possible D match to TRBD1 (6 bases). The ends were cut back, 6 bases at V and 0 bases at J, with 15 bases in the middle. The CDR3 has 16 amino acids. Germline V gene lookup returns CDR1 MGHRA and CDR2 YSYEKL. The CDR3 region has the DNA TGCGCCAGCAGTTCTAGTAGGGGGGTCTCTGGAAACACCATATATTTT. Encoded protein: CASSSSRGVSGNTIYF.

This clone was detected only a few times. This chain connects TRBV11-2 to TRBJ2-1; 7 bases match TRBD1. This CDR3 comprises 13 residues. Trimming cost V 5 bases and J 9 bases; bases outside gene matches: 7. Germline V lookup: CDR1 SGHAT, CDR2 FQNNGV. The CDR3 sequence is CASSQTGVGEQFF. In DNA form, the CDR3 reads TGTGCCAGCAGCCAAACAGGGGTGGGTGAGCAGTTCTTC.

V and J are TRBV5-1 and TRBJ2-7, with D unclear. Germline CDR1 is SGHRS and CDR2 is YFSETQ. Trimming removed 3 bases from V and 5 bases from J, with 12 bases in between. The CDR3 length is 13 residues. CDR3 amino acids: CASSSTDLHEQYF. Written as DNA, the CDR3 is TGCGCCAGCAGCTCCACCGACCTTCACGAGCAGTACTTC.

This rearrangement joins TRBV29-1 to TRBJ2-5; D is uncertain. From germline, CDR1 is SQVTM and CDR2 ANQGSEA. The CDR3 consists of 12 residues. V lost 4 bases and J lost 5, with 11 bases in between. The CDR3 DNA is TGCAGCGTTGTCAACAGTCTGGAGACCCAGTACTTC. It specifies CSVVNSLETQYF.

This CDR3 is CASSFGGNEQFF. The CDR3 region has the DNA TGTGCCAGCAGCTTCGGGGGGAATGAGCAGTTCTTC. The gene calls are TRBV11-2 and TRBJ2-1, with TRBD2 identical over 7 bases. CDR3 size: 12 residues. The junction had 0 bases not matched to a gene; V was cut back by 3 bases and J by 7 bases. Germline-derived CDR1 and CDR2 are SGHAT and FQNNGV.

With respect to this clone: An end of the junction differs from the germline gene, which may be a read error. The chain combines TRBV5-1 with TRBJ2-5, with 10 positions matching TRBD2. Germline V gene data show CDR1 as SGHRS and CDR2 as YFSETQ. This CDR3 region has 15 residues. CDR3 protein: CASTLSGGAAETQYF. CDR3 DNA sequence: TGCGCCAGCACCTTGAGCGGGGGGGCGGCAGAGACCCAGTACTTC.

This clone occurred many times. This chain links TRBV5-4 with TRBJ1-3, with 7 bases aligning to TRBD1. The germline V gene has CDR1 SGHNT and CDR2 YYREEE (reference sequence). The CDR3 extends over 15 amino acids. Trimming at V came to 4 bases and at J to 7 bases, leaving 11 bases not matched to a gene. The CDR3 is CASSQADRDRNTIYF. As DNA, the CDR3 is TGTGCCAGCAGCCAAGCCGACAGGGATCGGAACACCATATATTTT.

V is TRBV7-2 and J is TRBJ2-6; D is uncertain. Germline values: CDR1 SGHTA, CDR2 FQGNSA. This CDR3 is built from 13 residues. The germline V and J ends were trimmed by 3 bases and 6 bases, with 6 bases remaining between them. In DNA, the CDR3 is TGTGCCAGCAGCTTCCGAGAGGCCAACGTCCTGACTTTC. Protein product: CASSFREANVLTF.

The J gene is TRBJ2-1, the V gene TRBV4-3; no reliable D call. The CDR3 totals 14 residues. Trimming removed 4 bases at V and 7 bases at J, with 14 bases between. CDR1 and CDR2 from the germline V gene are LGHNA and YSLEER. Written as DNA, the CDR3 is TGCGCCAGCAGCCGTGGCGACTTCACTAATGAGCAGTTCTTC. Translation: CASSRGDFTNEQFF.

In DNA, the CDR3 is TGTGCCAGTAGTTCAACCCTTGCGGGTAACTATGGCTACACCTTC. Its translation is CASSSTLAGNYGYTF. This chain joins TRBV19 and TRBJ1-2; no clear D. CDR1 is LNHDA, CDR2 SQIVND, per germline (reference sequence). With 5 bases removed from V and 1 base from J, the gap between germline ends came to 14 bases. The CDR3 spans 15 residues.

V usage is TRBV18 and J usage is TRBJ2-5; possibly TRBD1 for D (6 bases). CDR1 is KGHSH and CDR2 is LQKENI in the germline V gene. This CDR3 is built from 16 residues. V dropped 5 bases and J dropped 4 bases, with 20 bases sitting between them. CDR3 protein: CASSYRDGASGETQYF. The CDR3, as DNA: TGTGCCAGCTCATACAGGGATGGTGCCTCCGGAGAGACCCAGTACTTC. Together with reference TRBV18 and TRBJ2-5, the CDR3 gives the full variable domain: NAGVMQNPRHLVRRRGQEARLRCSPMKGHSHVYWYRQLPEEGLKFMVYLQKENIIDESGMPKERFSAEFPKEGPSILRIQQVVRGDSAAYFCASSYRDGASGETQYFGPGTRLLVL.

The rearrangement links TRBV5-1 to TRBJ2-1, with 8 bases matching TRBD2. V shed 3 bases and J 3 bases; nucleotides not matched to a gene: 2. Germline V gene data show CDR1 as SGHRS and CDR2 as YFSETQ. CDR3 length: 14 amino acids. The CDR3 region is CASSSGLVYNEQFF. In DNA, the CDR3 is TGCGCCAGCAGCTCGGGACTAGTCTACAATGAGCAGTTCTTC.

V usage is TRBV6-1 and J usage is TRBJ2-7, with 7 nucleotides matching TRBD1. The junction had 9 bases not matched to a gene; V was cut back by 4 bases and J by 3 bases. CDR3 length equals 15 residues. Germline CDR1 and CDR2: MNHNS and SASEGT. This CDR3 reads CASSVDRAVLYEQYF. The CDR3 region has the DNA TGTGCCAGCAGTGTAGACAGGGCCGTCCTCTACGAGCAGTACTTC.

This clone was seen just once. A much larger clone is a single base away; this may be a read error. The sample has other DNA sequences that encode this CDR3 too. The rearrangement joins TRBV7-8 to TRBJ1-1; D is unclear. The CDR3 is 13 residues long. The V gene lost 1 base and the J gene lost 2 bases, with 5 bases spanning the gap. CDR1 and CDR2 from the germline V gene are SGHVS and FQNEAQ. The CDR3 DNA sequence: TGTGCCAGCAGCTTAGGGGAAAACACTGAAGCTTTCTTT. Protein: CASSLGENTEAFF.

This chain connects TRBV28 to TRBJ2-7; either TRBD1 or TRBD2 may supply D (5 bases each). The CDR3 spans 14 residues. Trimming took 7 bases from V and 2 from J, leaving 15 bases between them. CDR1 MDHEN and CDR2 SYDVKM come from the germline V gene. The CDR3 DNA reads TGTGCCAGCAATTCGAAGGGACGGCCCTACGAGCAGTACTTC. Protein: CASNSKGRPYEQYF.

The chain carries TRBV6-6 and TRBJ2-5; 8 nucleotides align to TRBD2. The CDR3 totals 16 residues. Germline V gene lookup returns CDR1 MNHNY and CDR2 SVGAGI (reference sequence). The J segment lost 2 bases and the V segment lost 5 bases, leaving 10 bases of the junction unmatched. CDR3 sequence: CASSISGLAKQETQYF. As DNA, the CDR3 is TGTGCCAGCAGTATCTCCGGACTAGCCAAACAAGAGACCCAGTACTTC.

This clone was picked up one time. The V gene is TRBV6-5, the J gene TRBJ1-2, with TRBD1 identical over 7 bases. The CDR3 has 15 amino acids. Unmatched junction bases numbered 3, after V lost 2 bases and J lost 0 bases. Germline V gene data show CDR1 as MNHEY and CDR2 as SVGAGI. The CDR3 loop reads CASSYAGTANYGYTF. The CDR3 bases are TGTGCCAGCAGTTACGCGGGGACAGCTAACTATGGCTACACCTTC.

V usage is TRBV7-2 and J usage is TRBJ2-1, with D possibly being TRBD2 (7 bases). This CDR3 comprises 13 residues. Trimming took off 5 bases at V and 9 bases at J, with 14 bases between the two ends. Germline CDR1 reads SGHTA; CDR2 reads FQGNSA. CDR3 loop: CASSPRGPSEQFF. The CDR3 DNA reads as TGTGCCAGCAGCCCGCGGGGGCCAAGTGAGCAGTTCTTC. Filled out from reference TRBV7-2 and TRBJ2-1, the complete variable domain reads GAGVSQSPSNKVTEKGKDVELRCDPISGHTALYWYRQSLGQGLEFLIYFQGNSAPDKSGLPSDRFSAERTGGSVSTLTIQRTQQEDSAVYLCASSPRGPSEQFFGPGTRLTVL.

The gene calls are TRBV7-2 and TRBJ1-1; D might be TRBD1 (5 bases). Trimming cost V 1 base and J 1 base, with 10 bases left between them. The germline V gene encodes CDR1 SGHTA and CDR2 FQGNSA. The CDR3 loop spans 15 amino acids. In DNA form, the CDR3 reads TGTGCCAGCAGCTTAGAGGGGTTGCGGAACACTGAAGCTTTCTTT. Translation: CASSLEGLRNTEAFF.

This sequence joins TRBV5-1 and TRBJ2-2; 9 bases are shared with TRBD1. The CDR3 sequence is 17 residues long. V trimming: 3 bases; J trimming: 0 bases; junction bases outside the gene matches: 6. In germline, CDR1 is SGHRS, CDR2 YFSETQ. As DNA, the CDR3 is TGCGCCAGCAGCTCGTCCGGACAGGGGACGAACACCGGGGAGCTGTTTTTT. Its protein product is CASSSSGQGTNTGELFF.